This is a list of T cell receptor beta chains from one sample in a study of shared clonotypes between healthy human individuals. Sequencing was performed with immunoSEQ multiplex PCR; in TCRdb, only in-frame clones are kept and a portion is missing. The sample records about 1.5 million clones, over 95% being singletons. Sequencing was performed on naive CD4+ T cells sorted from blood. These receptors were collected from a man in his thirties or forties in good health. Both conserved end residues are part of each CDR3. Fields, in order: clone size, D gene, J gene, V gene, CDR3 DNA, CDR3 protein. A D gene is named only where the DNA matches it firmly. Expanded clones get a size class; other rows say once, few or many, or leave the size out.

clone_size: -
d_call: -
j_call: TRBJ2-7
v_call: TRBV7-6
cdr3_nt: TGTGCCAGCAGCATCGGGACCTCGGGAGTATACGAGCAGTACTTC
cdr3_aa: CASSIGTSGVYEQYF

clone_size: -
d_call: -
j_call: TRBJ1-5
v_call: TRBV10-3
cdr3_nt: TGTGCCATCAGTGAGTCATCTTTAGATCAGCCCCAGCATTTT
cdr3_aa: CAISESSLDQPQHF

clone_size: -
d_call: -
j_call: TRBJ2-4
v_call: TRBV6-5
cdr3_nt: TGTGCCAGCAGCCCATTCGGCCAAGCCAAAAACATTCAGTACTTC
cdr3_aa: CASSPFGQAKNIQYF

clone_size: once
d_call: TRBD1
j_call: TRBJ2-1
v_call: TRBV27
cdr3_nt: TGTGCCAGCACCAGGGACAGGGGGGACTACAATGAGCAGTTCTTC
cdr3_aa: CASTRDRGDYNEQFF

clone_size: -
d_call: -
j_call: TRBJ1-5
v_call: TRBV7-9
cdr3_nt: TGTGCCAGCAGCGCCCGCTCCGATCAGCCCCAGCATTTT
cdr3_aa: CASSARSDQPQHF

clone_size: -
d_call: TRBD2
j_call: TRBJ2-3
v_call: TRBV29-1
cdr3_nt: TGCAGCGTTGATGGGGGGGAGAAGGGCACAGATACGCAGTATTTT
cdr3_aa: CSVDGGEKGTDTQYF

clone_size: few
d_call: -
j_call: TRBJ2-1
v_call: TRBV20-1
cdr3_nt: TGCAGGGTAGTAGGTAATGAGCAGTTCTTC
cdr3_aa: CRVVGNEQFF

clone_size: -
d_call: -
j_call: TRBJ2-7
v_call: TRBV28
cdr3_nt: TGTGCCAGCAGTTTAGTATCCCTCTCCTACGAGCAGTACTTC
cdr3_aa: CASSLVSLSYEQYF

clone_size: -
d_call: -
j_call: TRBJ2-2
v_call: TRBV5-1
cdr3_nt: TGCGCCAGCGCCCCCCTGACGAACAACGGGGAGCTGTTTTTT
cdr3_aa: CASAPLTNNGELFF

clone_size: -
d_call: -
j_call: TRBJ1-2
v_call: TRBV6-1
cdr3_nt: TGTGCCAGCAGTTCTAAGGCAGGGGATGGCTACACCTTC
cdr3_aa: CASSSKAGDGYTF

clone_size: -
d_call: -
j_call: TRBJ2-2
v_call: TRBV2
cdr3_nt: TGTGCCAGCATCAGGGAAAAAGCCGGGGAGCTGTTTTTT
cdr3_aa: CASIREKAGELFF

clone_size: -
d_call: -
j_call: TRBJ2-1
v_call: TRBV28
cdr3_nt: TGTGCCAGCCCCGAAAGCGGAGTTACGACCTACAATGAGCAGTTCTTC
cdr3_aa: CASPESGVTTYNEQFF

clone_size: -
d_call: -
j_call: TRBJ2-7
v_call: TRBV6-1
cdr3_nt: TGTGCCAGCAGCCTTTGGCGGGGAGAGGTCTACGAGCAGTACTTC
cdr3_aa: CASSLWRGEVYEQYF

clone_size: -
d_call: -
j_call: TRBJ2-5
v_call: TRBV7-2
cdr3_nt: TGTGCCAGCAGCCCCGTGTGGGGGCTCTTTGAGACCCAGTACTTC
cdr3_aa: CASSPVWGLFETQYF

clone_size: -
d_call: -
j_call: TRBJ2-5
v_call: TRBV2
cdr3_nt: TGTGCCAGCAGTACAGGGTTGGAAGAGACCCAGTACTTC
cdr3_aa: CASSTGLEETQYF

clone_size: -
d_call: -
j_call: TRBJ2-7
v_call: TRBV10-3
cdr3_nt: TGTGCCATCAGTGACCGGGGCCCTGCCGAGCAGTACTTC
cdr3_aa: CAISDRGPAEQYF

clone_size: -
d_call: -
j_call: TRBJ2-7
v_call: TRBV30
cdr3_nt: TGTGCCTGGAGTGAAGGGAGCTTATCCTACGAGCAGTACTTC
cdr3_aa: CAWSEGSLSYEQYF

clone_size: -
d_call: TRBD2
j_call: TRBJ2-7
v_call: TRBV7-9
cdr3_nt: TGTGCCAGCAGCGTCGGACTAGCGGCTTCCTACGAGCAGTACTTC
cdr3_aa: CASSVGLAASYEQYF

clone_size: -
d_call: TRBD1
j_call: TRBJ2-7
v_call: TRBV5-4
cdr3_nt: TGTGCCAGCAGCTTTGGGACAGTTCTCTACGAGCAGTACTTC
cdr3_aa: CASSFGTVLYEQYF

clone_size: -
d_call: -
j_call: TRBJ1-5
v_call: TRBV28
cdr3_nt: TGTGCCAGCAGAATAGTGCAGGCCAATCAGCCCCAGCATTTT
cdr3_aa: CASRIVQANQPQHF

clone_size: -
d_call: -
j_call: TRBJ2-7
v_call: TRBV9
cdr3_nt: TGTGCCAGCAGCGTAGCGGAGCGGTACGGGCAGTACTTC
cdr3_aa: CASSVAERYGQYF

clone_size: -
d_call: -
j_call: TRBJ2-7
v_call: TRBV4-1
cdr3_nt: TGCGCCAGCAGCCAACAAAGTAGGTTGATATACTCCTACGAGCAGTACTTC
cdr3_aa: CASSQQSRLIYSYEQYF

clone_size: -
d_call: -
j_call: TRBJ2-5
v_call: TRBV28
cdr3_nt: TGTGCCAGCAGTTTTAAAGAGACCCAGTACTTC
cdr3_aa: CASSFKETQYF

clone_size: -
d_call: -
j_call: TRBJ1-2
v_call: TRBV27
cdr3_nt: TGTGCCAGCAGTCCCCACGGGGCATGGAACTATGGCTACACCTTC
cdr3_aa: CASSPHGAWNYGYTF

clone_size: once
d_call: -
j_call: TRBJ2-7
v_call: TRBV18
cdr3_nt: TGTGCCAGCTCACCCCTAAGCGGGTGGTCCTACGAGCAGTACTTC
cdr3_aa: CASSPLSGWSYEQYF

clone_size: once
d_call: -
j_call: TRBJ1-1
v_call: TRBV27
cdr3_nt: TGTGCCAGCAGTTTCCAAAGACAGGAAGAAGCTTTCTTT
cdr3_aa: CASSFQRQEEAFF

clone_size: -
d_call: TRBD2
j_call: TRBJ2-1
v_call: TRBV6-1
cdr3_nt: TGTGCCAGCAGTGAGTCCCCCCTAGCGGGAGGCTACAGTGAGCAGTTCTTC
cdr3_aa: CASSESPLAGGYSEQFF

clone_size: -
d_call: -
j_call: TRBJ2-7
v_call: TRBV18
cdr3_nt: TGTGCCAGCTCACAAGTAGAAGGACCCGAGCAGTACTTC
cdr3_aa: CASSQVEGPEQYF

clone_size: -
d_call: -
j_call: TRBJ2-1
v_call: TRBV7-7
cdr3_nt: TGTGCTAGCAGCACGACCTACTCTAGAAATGAGCAGTTCTTC
cdr3_aa: CASSTTYSRNEQFF

clone_size: -
d_call: -
j_call: TRBJ2-2
v_call: TRBV11-1
cdr3_nt: TGTGCCAGCACCTTGAACCCAAAGAACACCGGGGAGCTGTTTTTT
cdr3_aa: CASTLNPKNTGELFF

clone_size: -
d_call: -
j_call: TRBJ1-1
v_call: TRBV7-2
cdr3_nt: TGTGCCAGCAGCAGCCGGGCCCCCGTCACGGCTTTCTTT
cdr3_aa: CASSSRAPVTAFF

clone_size: -
d_call: TRBD2
j_call: TRBJ2-1
v_call: TRBV6-4
cdr3_nt: TGTGCCAGCAGTGACGTAGCGGGAGGTCCCAATGAGCAGTTCTTC
cdr3_aa: CASSDVAGGPNEQFF

clone_size: -
d_call: -
j_call: TRBJ1-5
v_call: TRBV28
cdr3_nt: TGTGCCAGCAGTTTATCGTACAGACGAATCAATCAGCCCCAGCATTTT
cdr3_aa: CASSLSYRRINQPQHF

clone_size: few
d_call: TRBD1
j_call: TRBJ1-2
v_call: TRBV6-5
cdr3_nt: TGTGCCAGCAGCCCCGAGGGGACAGCTAACTATGGCTACACCTTC
cdr3_aa: CASSPEGTANYGYTF

clone_size: -
d_call: -
j_call: TRBJ2-5
v_call: TRBV27
cdr3_nt: TGTGCCAGCAGTTTCAGGGAGCGGGAGACCCAGTACTTC
cdr3_aa: CASSFRERETQYF

clone_size: -
d_call: -
j_call: TRBJ2-5
v_call: TRBV18
cdr3_nt: TGTGCCAGCTCTCCCCAGGGTCTGGAGACCCAGTACTTC
cdr3_aa: CASSPQGLETQYF

clone_size: -
d_call: -
j_call: TRBJ1-5
v_call: TRBV5-5
cdr3_nt: TGTGCCAGCAGCTTGGGGGTCACAAATAGCAATCAGCCCCAGCATTTT
cdr3_aa: CASSLGVTNSNQPQHF

clone_size: -
d_call: TRBD1
j_call: TRBJ1-5
v_call: TRBV16
cdr3_nt: TGTGCCAGCAGCCAAACAGGGGGAAATCAGCCCCAGCATTTT
cdr3_aa: CASSQTGGNQPQHF

clone_size: -
d_call: -
j_call: TRBJ1-3
v_call: TRBV18
cdr3_nt: TGTGCCAGCTCAAACGGGGGAAACACCATATATTTT
cdr3_aa: CASSNGGNTIYF

clone_size: -
d_call: TRBD2
j_call: TRBJ2-3
v_call: TRBV18
cdr3_nt: TGTGCCAGCTCACCAGATCCCGGGACTAGCACGCAGTATTTT
cdr3_aa: CASSPDPGTSTQYF

clone_size: -
d_call: TRBD1
j_call: TRBJ1-5
v_call: TRBV28
cdr3_nt: TGTGCCAGCAGTCAAACAGGGGTGGTGTGGCCCCAGCATTTT
cdr3_aa: CASSQTGVVWPQHF

clone_size: few
d_call: -
j_call: TRBJ2-1
v_call: TRBV9
cdr3_nt: TGTGCCAGCAGCGTAAGGTACAGGGATGAGCAGTTCTTC
cdr3_aa: CASSVRYRDEQFF

clone_size: -
d_call: TRBD2
j_call: TRBJ2-1
v_call: TRBV11-3
cdr3_nt: TGTGCCAGCAGCCTCGGACTAGCGGGAGTTAATGAGCAGTTCTTC
cdr3_aa: CASSLGLAGVNEQFF

clone_size: once
d_call: -
j_call: TRBJ1-4
v_call: TRBV7-9
cdr3_nt: TGTGCCAGCAGCTTAGCGCTGGGAGGAGGTAATGAAAAACTGTTTTTT
cdr3_aa: CASSLALGGGNEKLFF

clone_size: few
d_call: -
j_call: TRBJ1-2
v_call: TRBV10-3
cdr3_nt: TGTGCCATCAGTATGGACATGCTCTATGGCTACACCTTC
cdr3_aa: CAISMDMLYGYTF

clone_size: -
d_call: -
j_call: TRBJ1-3
v_call: TRBV5-1
cdr3_nt: TGCGCCAGCAGCCTCAAGGACGCTGGAAACACCATATATTTT
cdr3_aa: CASSLKDAGNTIYF

clone_size: -
d_call: -
j_call: TRBJ2-7
v_call: TRBV9
cdr3_nt: TGTGCCAGCAGCGTAGCTTGGGATGGTACCTACGAGCAGTACTTC
cdr3_aa: CASSVAWDGTYEQYF

clone_size: -
d_call: TRBD2
j_call: TRBJ2-3
v_call: TRBV5-1
cdr3_nt: TGCGCCAGCAGCCCTGGGAGGGATGACACAGATACGCAGTATTTT
cdr3_aa: CASSPGRDDTDTQYF

clone_size: -
d_call: -
j_call: TRBJ1-1
v_call: TRBV18
cdr3_nt: TGTGCCAGCTCACCACCTCTGCGGTCTGAAGCTTTCTTT
cdr3_aa: CASSPPLRSEAFF

clone_size: -
d_call: -
j_call: TRBJ1-1
v_call: TRBV11-3
cdr3_nt: TGTGCCAGCCCTCAGTCTCGGACGGTCAACACTGAAGCTTTCTTT
cdr3_aa: CASPQSRTVNTEAFF

clone_size: -
d_call: TRBD2
j_call: TRBJ2-7
v_call: TRBV12-5
cdr3_nt: TGTGCTAGTGGTTTGGACGAGGTGACGGGAGGGCCCCACGAGCAGTACTTC
cdr3_aa: CASGLDEVTGGPHEQYF

clone_size: -
d_call: TRBD2
j_call: TRBJ2-1
v_call: TRBV5-5
cdr3_nt: TGTGCCAGCAGCTTCCCTGCGGGAGGGCGGGGAGAAAATGAGCAGTTCTTC
cdr3_aa: CASSFPAGGRGENEQFF

clone_size: -
d_call: -
j_call: TRBJ2-3
v_call: TRBV20-1
cdr3_nt: TGCAGTGCTAGAGTCGGGGACACGCAGTATTTT
cdr3_aa: CSARVGDTQYF

clone_size: once
d_call: TRBD1
j_call: TRBJ2-3
v_call: TRBV20-1
cdr3_nt: TGCAGTGCTAGAGACTGGGACAGGGTGTATTTT
cdr3_aa: CSARDWDRVYF

clone_size: -
d_call: TRBD1
j_call: TRBJ2-7
v_call: TRBV6-5
cdr3_nt: TGTGCCAGCAGATTCGACAGGGGCCCTTCCTACGAGCAGTACTTC
cdr3_aa: CASRFDRGPSYEQYF

clone_size: -
d_call: TRBD1
j_call: TRBJ2-5
v_call: TRBV6-1
cdr3_nt: TGTGCCAGCACCCGTAGACAGGGAGCTTGGGAGACCCAGTACTTC
cdr3_aa: CASTRRQGAWETQYF

clone_size: -
d_call: -
j_call: TRBJ2-3
v_call: TRBV9
cdr3_nt: TGTGCCAGCAGCCCTCCCCCGGGCAGGGGACGCACAGATACGCAGTATTTT
cdr3_aa: CASSPPPGRGRTDTQYF